This is a list of T cell receptor beta chains from one sample in a study of shared clonotypes between healthy human individuals. Here immunoSEQ multiplex PCR was the method, and the copy in TCRdb shows in-frame clones only, minus some. Of 1.4 million or so clones in the sample, about 98.5% were seen once. Sequencing was performed on naive CD4+ T cells sorted from blood. All receptors derive from a man aged 25-40 years in good health. Both conserved end residues are part of each CDR3. Fields, in order: clone size, V gene, D gene, J gene, CDR3 DNA, CDR3 protein. A D gene is named only where the DNA matches it firmly. The size entry is marked missing in some rows and otherwise reads once, few, many or a size class.

>-|TRBV29-1|TRBD1|TRBJ2-2
TGCAGCGTCGGACAGGGAACCGGGGAGCTGTTTTTT
CSVGQGTGELFF
>-|TRBV5-4|TRBD2|TRBJ2-1
TGTGCCAGCAGCTTGGTAACTAGCGGGAGTAATGAGCAGTTCTTC
CASSLVTSGSNEQFF
>-|TRBV7-9|-|TRBJ2-1
TGTGCCAGCGGAAGACCAACGGGCGGTTGGTCCTACAATGAGCAGTTCTTC
CASGRPTGGWSYNEQFF
>-|TRBV19|-|TRBJ2-3
TGTGCCAGTATCCCTAAAGAGGGACTCCCTATCACAGATACGCAGTATTTT
CASIPKEGLPITDTQYF
>-|TRBV11-2|TRBD2|TRBJ2-1
TGTGCCAGCAGCCCACTAGCGGGAGGGTACAATGAGCAGTTCTTC
CASSPLAGGYNEQFF
>-|TRBV30|TRBD1|TRBJ1-2
TGTGCCTGGAGTGGGGACAGCGCCGGGTGGGGCTACACCTTC
CAWSGDSAGWGYTF
>-|TRBV7-9|TRBD2|TRBJ2-7
TGTGCCAGCAGCTTGGCGGGAGGCATATACGAGCAGTACTTC
CASSLAGGIYEQYF
>-|TRBV6-6|TRBD2|TRBJ2-3
TGTGCCAGCAGAGGGACTAGCGGGGTAACAGATACGCAGTATTTT
CASRGTSGVTDTQYF
>-|TRBV19|TRBD2|TRBJ2-7
TGTGCCAGTAGTGTCCTACTAGCGGCGGTCTCCTACGAGCAGTACTTC
CASSVLLAAVSYEQYF
>-|TRBV11-3|-|TRBJ2-5
TGTGCCAGCAGCCGACAGGAGACGGGGACCCAGTACTTC
CASSRQETGTQYF
>-|TRBV7-2|TRBD2|TRBJ2-3
TGTGCCAGCAGACGGGGAGGGACAGATACGCAGTATTTT
CASRRGGTDTQYF
>once|TRBV6-1|TRBD1|TRBJ2-2
TGTGCCAGCAGTGAGACAGGGCCCGGGGAGCTGTTTTTT
CASSETGPGELFF
>-|TRBV7-3|-|TRBJ1-1
TGTGCCAGCAGCTTTGACGGGAACACTGAAGCTTTCTTT
CASSFDGNTEAFF
>-|TRBV19|-|TRBJ2-1
TGTGCCACCACAGTAGGAATAGCGTCACGAGAGCAGTTCTTC
CATTVGIASREQFF
>-|TRBV9|TRBD1|TRBJ1-2
TGTGCCAGCAGCGCTTACAGGGGAGTTGGCTACACCTTC
CASSAYRGVGYTF
>-|TRBV30|-|TRBJ1-1
TGTGCCTGGAGCCCGCTGAACACTGAAGCTTTCTTT
CAWSPLNTEAFF
>-|TRBV2|TRBD2|TRBJ2-1
TGTGCCAGCACGACTAGCGGGAGGCACAATGAGCAGTTCTTC
CASTTSGRHNEQFF
>-|TRBV28|-|TRBJ2-1
TGTGCCAGCCAGGGGCGAAATGAGCAGTTCTTC
CASQGRNEQFF
>-|TRBV13|TRBD1|TRBJ2-3
TGTGCCAGCAGCTTACCCGGGACAGGCACAGATACGCAGTATTTT
CASSLPGTGTDTQYF
>-|TRBV29-1|TRBD2|TRBJ2-1
TGCAGCCTGGACTGGACTAGCGGGAGGCCGGATGAGCAGTTCTTC
CSLDWTSGRPDEQFF
>-|TRBV11-2|-|TRBJ2-3
TGTGCCAGCAGCTTAGGACTAGAAACAGATACGCAGTATTTT
CASSLGLETDTQYF
>-|TRBV30|TRBD2|TRBJ2-7
TGTGCCTGGAGTCCAGCGGGGCCCTCCGAGCAGTACTTC
CAWSPAGPSEQYF
>once|TRBV7-6|TRBD2|TRBJ2-7
TGTGCCAGCACCCTAATTAGCGGGAGTAGCCACGAGCAGTACTTC
CASTLISGSSHEQYF
>-|TRBV7-8|-|TRBJ1-1
TGTGCCAGCAGCTTATGGGGGGCCAGGGGTGTCCAAACTGAAGCTTTCTTT
CASSLWGARGVQTEAFF
>-|TRBV5-1|TRBD2|TRBJ2-1
TGCGCCAGCAGCTTGAGGCCGGGGCTAGCGGGCAATGAGCAGTTCTTC
CASSLRPGLAGNEQFF
>-|TRBV15|-|TRBJ2-1
TGTGCCACCAGCAGAGCTCCAATGGCGAGCGATGAGCAGTTCTTC
CATSRAPMASDEQFF
>-|TRBV9|TRBD2|TRBJ2-3
TGTGCCAGCAGCCTGGGGGGGAGCACAGATACGCAGTATTTT
CASSLGGSTDTQYF
>-|TRBV7-8|TRBD1|TRBJ1-3
TGTGCCAGCAGCCGGGACAGTTACCCTCAACTAGCCTCTGGAAACACCATATATTTT
CASSRDSYPQLASGNTIYF
>-|TRBV2|TRBD1|TRBJ1-5
TGTGCCAGCAAACAGGGGGCGAAAAGCAATCAGCCCCAGCATTTT
CASKQGAKSNQPQHF